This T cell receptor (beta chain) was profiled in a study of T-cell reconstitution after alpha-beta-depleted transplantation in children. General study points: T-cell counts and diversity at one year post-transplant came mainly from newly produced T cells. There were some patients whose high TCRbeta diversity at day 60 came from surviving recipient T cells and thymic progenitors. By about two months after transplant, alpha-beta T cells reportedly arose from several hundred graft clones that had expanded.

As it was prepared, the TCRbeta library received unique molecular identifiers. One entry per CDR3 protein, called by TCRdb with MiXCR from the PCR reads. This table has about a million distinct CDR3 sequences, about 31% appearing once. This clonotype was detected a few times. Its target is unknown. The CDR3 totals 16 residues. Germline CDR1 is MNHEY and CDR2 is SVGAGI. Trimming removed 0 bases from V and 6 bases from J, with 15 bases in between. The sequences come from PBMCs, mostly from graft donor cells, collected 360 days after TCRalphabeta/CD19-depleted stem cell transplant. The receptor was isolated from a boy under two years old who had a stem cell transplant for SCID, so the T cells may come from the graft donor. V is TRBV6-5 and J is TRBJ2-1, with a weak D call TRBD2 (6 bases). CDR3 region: CASSYSVAGSRNEQFF. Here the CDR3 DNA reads TGTGCCAGCAGTTACTCGGTCGCGGGGAGCCGCAATGAGCAGTTCTTC.